These 21 T cell receptor beta chains originate from one sample sequenced in a study of T cells after yellow fever vaccination. TCRdb reanalysed the 5' RACE reads using MiXCR and keeps one entry per CDR3 protein. The sample holds around 500,000 distinct CDR3 sequences, 21% seen once. This specimen was PBMCs, taken about 21 days after the first yellow fever vaccination. The receptors here all came from a young man who received the YFV17D yellow fever vaccine.

The gene calls are TRBV6-2 or TRBV6-3 and TRBJ2-7; D assignment may be TRBD1 or TRBD2 (6 bases each). The germline V and J ends were trimmed by 6 bases and 4 bases, with 16 bases remaining between them. Germline V gives CDR1 MNHEY, CDR2 SVGEGT. The CDR3 has 14 residues. CDR3 nucleotides: TGTGCCAGCAGGGCGGACGGGGGCTGGTACGAGCAGTACGTC. This gives the protein CASRADGGWYEQYV.

The V and J genes are TRBV11-3 and TRBJ2-2; 7 bases are a match to TRBD2. Germline assignment: CDR1 SGHNT and CDR2 YENEEA. The V and J ends lost 2 bases and 4 bases, in that order; junction bases with no gene match: 7. This CDR3 contains 16 residues. The CDR3 loop reads CASSLWSGETTGELFF. CDR3 nucleotide sequence: TGTGCCAGCAGCTTATGGAGCGGGGAGACCACCGGGGAGCTGTTTTTT.

This chain uses TRBV4-1 with TRBJ2-7, with D perhaps TRBD2 (6 bases). Germline CDR1 is MGHRA and CDR2 is YSYEKL. CDR3 length: 13 residues. The ends were cut back, 1 base at V and 5 bases at J, with 9 bases in the middle. The CDR3 nucleotides are TGCGCCAGCAGCCAAGTTTGGGGGGACGAGCAGTACGTC. Translated: CASSQVWGDEQYV.

The sample holds a few counts of this clonotype. The chain recombines TRBV12-3 or TRBV12-4 with TRBJ1-1, with TRBD1 matching 10 bases. Trimming took 7 bases from V and 3 from J; bases not matched to a gene: 5. The CDR3 is 14 residues long. Here the CDR3 reads CASIPGQGYTEAFF. CDR3 bases: TGTGCCAGCATTCCGGGACAGGGGTACACTGAAGCTTTCTTT.

In this sample, this clonotype turned up a few times. J is TRBJ2-3 and V is TRBV7-2; no definite D call. The V gene's germline CDR1 is SGHTA and CDR2 FQGNSA. V was clipped by 2 bases and J by 6 bases, with 6 bases between them. CDR3 length: 12 residues. In nucleotides, the CDR3 is TGTGCCAGCAGCTTACCGGGTGATACGCAGTATTTT. Amino acid sequence: CASSLPGDTQYF. Drawing the rest from reference TRBV7-2 and TRBJ2-3, the complete variable domain is GAGVSQSPSNKVTEKGKDVELRCDPISGHTALYWYRQSLGQGLEFLIYFQGNSAPDKSGLPSDRFSAERTGGSVSTLTIQRTQQEDSAVYLCASSLPGDTQYFGPGTRLTVL.

V usage is TRBV7-2 and J usage is TRBJ1-4; TRBD1 might be the D (6 bases). CDR1 is SGHTA and CDR2 is FQGNSA in the germline V gene. Trimming took off 4 bases at V and 9 bases at J, with 15 bases between the two ends. The CDR3 length is 14 residues. CDR3 region: CASSSGMGTQKLFF. The CDR3 bases are TGTGCCAGCAGCTCAGGGATGGGGACACAAAAACTGTTTTTT.

This clonotype was detected a few times. V gene TRBV29-1 combines with J gene TRBJ2-3, with 7 bases identical to TRBD1. This CDR3 has 14 amino acids. With 1 base clipped from V and 2 bases from J, the junction kept 3 bases outside the gene matches. Germline V gene sequence: CDR1 SQVTM, CDR2 ANQGSEA. In DNA, the CDR3 is TGCAGCGTTGAAGGCAGGGGGAACACAGATACGCAGTATTTT. Amino acids: CSVEGRGNTDTQYF.

This chain uses TRBV7-8 with TRBJ1-3, with D perhaps TRBD1 (5 bases). The CDR3 spans 17 residues. CDR1 and CDR2 from the germline V gene are SGHVS and FQNEAQ. V was cut by 2 bases and J by 4 bases, with 18 bases left in between. The CDR3 loop reads CASSLTPGQGGGNTIYF. CDR3 DNA: TGTGCCAGCAGCTTAACGCCCGGACAAGGAGGAGGAAACACCATATATTTT.

This chain uses TRBV28 with TRBJ2-2, with 7 bases that match TRBD1. Germline CDR1 reads MDHEN; CDR2 reads SYDVKM. The J segment lost 10 bases and the V segment lost 6 bases, leaving 11 bases of the junction unmatched. The CDR3 is 14 amino acids. The CDR3 reads CASRARDSLVELFF. The CDR3 nucleotides read TGTGCCAGCAGGGCCCGGGACAGTTTAGTGGAGCTGTTTTTT.

The gene calls are TRBV7-2 and TRBJ2-3; D gene ambiguous. V was shortened by 0 bases and J by 0 bases, with 10 bases between the two germline ends. This CDR3 has 16 amino acids. The V gene's germline CDR1 is SGHTA and CDR2 FQGNSA. The chain's CDR3 is CASSLAGQTSTDTQYF. CDR3 nucleotide sequence: TGTGCCAGCAGCTTAGCTGGGCAGACTAGCACAGATACGCAGTATTTT.

The table lists this clonotype with a few counts. J is TRBJ2-1 and V is TRBV5-1, with 12 bases identical to TRBD2. Per the germline V gene, CDR1 is SGHRS and CDR2 is YFSETQ. The J segment lost 4 bases and the V segment lost 1 base, leaving 6 bases of the junction unmatched. This CDR3 has 17 residues. The CDR3 DNA follows: TGCGCCAGCAGCTTGTACCCGACTAGCGGGAGATACAATGAGCAGTTCTTC. Protein: CASSLYPTSGRYNEQFF.

This rearrangement joins TRBV15 to TRBJ2-3; D not certain. V lost 5 bases, J lost 0 bases, and 9 bases lay in between. The CDR3 consists of 14 residues. The germline V gene encodes CDR1 LNHNV and CDR2 YYDKDF (reference sequence). CDR3 amino acids: CATSVRQSTDTQYF. CDR3 coding DNA: TGTGCCACCAGCGTACGACAAAGCACAGATACGCAGTATTTT.

The chain is built from TRBV20-1 and TRBJ2-3, with 10 bases identical to TRBD1. Trimming cost V 6 bases and J 3 bases; bases outside gene matches: 9. Germline assignment: CDR1 DFQATT and CDR2 SNEGSKA (reference sequence). The CDR3 contains 15 residues. The chain's CDR3 is CSALRTGGGTDTQYF. CDR3 coding DNA: TGCAGTGCGCTTAGGACAGGGGGTGGTACAGATACGCAGTATTTT.

The rearrangement links TRBV7-2 to TRBJ1-4, with 7 positions matching TRBD1. This CDR3 contains 15 residues. V lost 4 bases and J lost 8; bases outside the gene matches: 10. Germline CDR1 reads SGHTA; CDR2 reads FQGNSA. The CDR3 loop reads CASSSRRQGGEKLFF. The DNA of the CDR3 is TGTGCCAGCAGCTCAAGGAGACAGGGTGGCGAAAAACTGTTTTTT.

This clonotype was seen a handful of times. The gene calls are TRBV4-1 and TRBJ2-5; no reliable D call. Per the germline V gene, CDR1 is MGHRA and CDR2 is YSYEKL. The ends were cut back, 3 bases at V and 4 bases at J, with 18 bases in the middle. The CDR3 is 16 residues long. The CDR3 DNA follows: TGCGCCAGCAGCCAGGGGTTTCGATCGGAAGGAGAGACCCAGTACTTC. This gives the protein CASSQGFRSEGETQYF.

There are a few counts of this clonotype. This chain joins TRBV13 and TRBJ2-7; 8 bases fit TRBD1. Germline V gene data show CDR1 as PRHDT and CDR2 as FYEKMQ (reference sequence). With V trimmed by 3 bases and J by 1 base, 5 bases remained unmatched. This CDR3 region has 15 residues. CDR3 amino acids: CASSFPTGDSYEQYF. Written as DNA, the CDR3 is TGTGCCAGCAGCTTTCCGACAGGGGATTCCTACGAGCAGTACTTC. The variable domain in full, with the rest retrieved from reference TRBV13 and TRBJ2-7, is AAGVIQSPRHLIKEKRETATLKCYPIPRHDTVYWYQQGPGQDPQFLISFYEKMQSDKGSIPDRFSAQQFSDYHSELNMSSLELGDSALYFCASSFPTGDSYEQYFGPGTRLTVT.

The genes are TRBV5-4 and TRBJ2-2; D is perhaps TRBD2 (6 bases). The CDR3 totals 16 residues. The V and J ends lost 0 bases and 6 bases respectively, with 15 bases between them. Per the germline V gene, CDR1 is SGHNT and CDR2 is YYREEE (reference sequence). CDR3 DNA sequence: TGTGCCAGCAGCTTGGACCTGTGGGGGGTCTCCGGGGAGCTGTTTTTT. Translating it yields CASSLDLWGVSGELFF. Drawing the rest from reference TRBV5-4 and TRBJ2-2, the complete variable domain is ETGVTQSPTHLIKTRGQQVTLRCSSQSGHNTVSWYQQALGQGPQFIFQYYREEENGRGNFPPRFSGLQFPNYSSELNVNALELDDSALYLCASSLDLWGVSGELFFGEGSRLTVL.

This clonotype turned up a few times. The V gene is TRBV5-1, the J gene TRBJ2-3, with D uncertain. CDR3 length equals 10 residues. Germline-derived CDR1 and CDR2 are SGHRS and YFSETQ. The germline V and J ends were trimmed by 6 bases and 5 bases, with 4 bases remaining between them. The CDR3 region has the DNA TGCGCCAGCACCAGAGATACGCAGTATTTT. It specifies CASTRDTQYF. Drawing the rest from reference TRBV5-1 and TRBJ2-3, the complete variable domain is KAGVTQTPRYLIKTRGQQVTLSCSPISGHRSVSWYQQTPGQGLQFLFEYFSETQRNKGNFPGRFSGRQFSNSRSEMNVSTLELGDSALYLCASTRDTQYFGPGTRLTVL.

The chain joins TRBV12-3 or TRBV12-4 to TRBJ1-1; the D gene is possibly TRBD1 (6 bases). V gave up 6 bases and J gave up 12 bases, with 23 bases separating them. This CDR3 contains 14 residues. CDR3 nucleotide sequence: TGTGCCAGCAGAGTGTCGGTTTGGGCAGGGGAGTCTTTCTTT. Amino acid sequence: CASRVSVWAGESFF.

V and J are TRBV4-1 and TRBJ2-3; D gene uncertain. CDR3 length: 15 residues. CDR1 and CDR2 (germline): MGHRA, YSYEKL. V was trimmed by 0 bases and J by 1 base, leaving 8 bases between them. As DNA, the CDR3 is TGCGCCAGCAGCCAAGAATTACTGCGCACAGATACGCAGTATTTT. As protein: CASSQELLRTDTQYF.

This clonotype was seen only a few times. The J gene is TRBJ1-2, the V gene TRBV14; the D gene is possibly TRBD1 (6 bases). V gave up 4 bases and J gave up 6 bases, with 12 bases separating them. Per germline, CDR1 SGHDN and CDR2 FVKESK. The CDR3 loop spans 13 amino acids. The CDR3 region is CASSLLTGNGYTF. The CDR3 coding sequence is TGTGCCAGCAGCCTCCTCACAGGGAATGGCTACACCTTC.